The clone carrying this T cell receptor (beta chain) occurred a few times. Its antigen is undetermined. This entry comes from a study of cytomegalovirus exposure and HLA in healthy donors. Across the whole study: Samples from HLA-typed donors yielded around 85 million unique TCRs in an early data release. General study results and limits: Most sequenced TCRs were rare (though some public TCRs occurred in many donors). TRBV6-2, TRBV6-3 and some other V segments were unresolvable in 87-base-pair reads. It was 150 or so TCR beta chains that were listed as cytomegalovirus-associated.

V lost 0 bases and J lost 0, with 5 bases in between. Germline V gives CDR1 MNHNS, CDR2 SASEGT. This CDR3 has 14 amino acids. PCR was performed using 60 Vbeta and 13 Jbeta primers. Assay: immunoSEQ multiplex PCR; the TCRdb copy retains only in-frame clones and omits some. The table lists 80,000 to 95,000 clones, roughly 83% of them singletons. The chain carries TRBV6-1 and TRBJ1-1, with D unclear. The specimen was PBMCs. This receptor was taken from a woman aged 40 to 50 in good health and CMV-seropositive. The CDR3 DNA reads TGTGCCAGCAGTGAAGCCAGGCTGAACACTGAAGCTTTCTTT. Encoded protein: CASSEARLNTEAFF.